This section outlines one TCR beta chain sequence together with its context. What it binds is unknown. The data stem from a study of blood T cells in healthy people across ages. Study-level results: Possibly, changes in expanded clonotypes were confounded because donor CMV status was unknown. TCR beta diversity, measured per million T cells, fell in a roughly linear way with age.

The CDR3 runs 14 residues. The germline gives CDR1 MNHEY, CDR2 SMNVEV (reference sequence). With a J-beta primer mix and a sample-barcoded 5' primer, a second PCR ran roughly 6 to 12 cycles. Each cDNA molecule received a tag from a template-switch adaptor that had 12 random nucleotides. Every sample produced at least 2.5 million CDR3-containing paired-end reads. Each CDR3 protein gets one entry after TCRdb re-called the 5' RACE reads with MiXCR. The sample carries about 970,000 distinct CDR3 sequences, about 51% recorded once. The V call is TRBV27, the J call TRBJ2-4; 13 nucleotides align to TRBD2. The end of the DNA is better explained by TRBJ2-7, so the J call may be wrong. Specimen: blood. The sequence was obtained from a woman in her fifties or sixties in good health. The CDR3 DNA sequence: TGTGCCAGCAGTTCGGGACTAGCGGGGCGCGAGCAGTACTTC. It yields the protein CASSSGLAGREQYF.